This passage covers 24 T cell receptor beta chains from one sample sequenced in a study of Graves' ophthalmopathy and Graves' hyperthyroidism. The authors amplified TCR beta CDR3 regions, and they did so from RNA transcripts for repertoire sequencing. Second-round multiplex PCR came after a first-round RT-PCR that employed HTBI primers. TCRdb processed the multiplex PCR reads anew with MiXCR; each CDR3 protein has one entry. Of over a million distinct CDR3 sequences in the sample, 35% to 40% were seen once. Sequencing was performed on peripheral blood or thyroid tissue (not recorded which). These receptors came from an adult man with Graves' hyperthyroidism.

This clonotype was seen more than once but under ten times. The chain couples TRBV4-3 to TRBJ2-5; no clear D. The CDR3 totals 16 residues. V was clipped by 0 bases and J by 1 base, with 12 bases between them. CDR1 and CDR2 from the germline V gene are LGHNA and YSLEER. The CDR3 spells CASSQDTADGQETQYF. DNA for the CDR3: TGCGCCAGCAGCCAAGATACCGCCGATGGCCAAGAGACCCAGTACTTC.

The genes are TRBV7-9 and TRBJ2-7; D gene uncertain. CDR1 and CDR2 from the germline V gene are SEHNR and FQNEAQ (reference sequence). Trimming removed 4 bases at V and 3 bases at J, with 13 bases between. The CDR3 has 14 residues. The DNA for the CDR3 is TGTGCCAGCAGCTCCGAAGTAGGCGGCTACGAGCAGTACTTC. This gives the protein CASSSEVGGYEQYF.

V and J are TRBV29-1 and TRBJ2-5; 8 nucleotides align to TRBD2. CDR1 and CDR2 (germline): SQVTM, ANQGSEA. The CDR3 totals 15 residues. The V segment lost 1 base and the J segment 7 bases; nucleotides outside the gene matches: 11. The CDR3 DNA reads TGCAGCGTTGAAGGACGGGAGGGCCCTCCGGGGACCCAGTACTTC. Its protein is CSVEGREGPPGTQYF.

This clonotype appeared many times. The V and J genes are TRBV11-2 and TRBJ2-7, with a weak D call TRBD2 (5 bases). The V end was cut by 5 bases, the J end by 2 bases, with 13 bases between. The V gene's germline CDR1 is SGHAT and CDR2 FQNNGV. CDR3 length: 14 amino acids. The DNA of the CDR3 is TGTGCCAGCAGCCCTCCCAGCGGAACCTACGAGCAGTACTTC. Protein: CASSPPSGTYEQYF.

There are many counts of this clonotype. This chain connects TRBV10-1 to TRBJ1-1, with TRBD1 matching 9 bases. CDR3 length: 14 amino acids. V gave up 6 bases and J gave up 1 base; unmatched junction bases: 3. Germline V gene sequence: CDR1 WNHNN, CDR2 SYGVQD (reference sequence). CDR3 sequence: CASRGTGPNTEAFF. The CDR3 region has the DNA TGCGCCAGCAGAGGGACAGGGCCGAACACTGAAGCTTTCTTT.

This clonotype was counted a single time. The gene calls are TRBV7-8 and TRBJ1-3; D not certain. Per the germline V gene, CDR1 is SGHVS and CDR2 is FQNEAQ. The CDR3 sequence is 17 residues long. V shed 0 bases and J shed 3 bases, with 15 bases lying between them. CDR3 bases: TGTGCCAGCAGCTTAGCGCTTCAGACGCGTTATGGAAACACCATATATTTT. As protein: CASSLALQTRYGNTIYF.

V is TRBV29-1 and J is TRBJ2-5; 8 positions agree with TRBD1. Trimming cost V 8 bases and J 5 bases; bases outside gene matches: 13. Germline CDR1 and CDR2: SQVTM and ANQGSEA. CDR3 length: 14 residues. The CDR3 reads CSLAWTGNSETQYF. The CDR3 DNA follows: TGCAGCTTGGCCTGGACAGGGAATTCGGAGACCCAGTACTTC.

This clonotype came up many times. The chain joins TRBV9 to TRBJ1-2; D may be TRBD1 (6 bases). The germline V and J ends were trimmed by 3 bases and 5 bases, with 23 bases remaining between them. The CDR3 is 17 residues long. Germline assignment: CDR1 SGDLS and CDR2 YYNGEE. CDR3 nucleotides: TGTGCCAGCAGCGATCCATTGGGGACACCCAGTGGTTATGGCTACACCTTC. It codes for CASSDPLGTPSGYGYTF.

This clonotype was seen repeatedly, ten times or more. The gene calls are TRBV11-2 and TRBJ1-6; no clear D gene. CDR1 is SGHAT, CDR2 FQNNGV, per germline. The ends were cut back, 6 bases at V and 0 bases at J, with 6 bases in the middle. The CDR3 is made up of 14 amino acids. Here the CDR3 reads CASSWASYNSPLHF. CDR3 DNA sequence: TGTGCCAGCAGTTGGGCCTCCTATAATTCACCCCTCCACTTT.

CDR3 DNA: TGTGCACGCAGCCCTTCAGGGAGCTACACCTTC. Translating gives CARSPSGSYTF. The chain couples TRBV9 to TRBJ1-2; tentatively, D is TRBD1 (5 bases). Germline V CDR1 and CDR2: SGDLS, YYNGEE. This CDR3 contains 11 residues. Full variable domain (rest looked up from reference TRBV9 and TRBJ1-2): DSGVTQTPKHLITATGQRVTLRCSPRSGDLSVYWYQQSLDQGLQFLIQYYNGEERAKGNILERFSAQQFPDLHSELNLSSLELGDSALYFCARSPSGSYTFGSGTRLTVV.

This clonotype came up many times. This chain joins TRBV10-3 and TRBJ2-7, with D unclear. Germline V gives CDR1 ENHRY, CDR2 SYGVKD. This CDR3 has 13 amino acids. V was pared by 6 bases and J by 2 bases, with 11 bases between. CDR3 sequence reads: CAISGKGTYEQYF. In DNA form, the CDR3 reads TGTGCCATCAGCGGAAAGGGAACCTACGAGCAGTACTTC.

This clonotype was recorded at least ten times. This chain joins TRBV14 and TRBJ1-1; TRBD1 agrees at 9 bases. Looked up from germline, CDR1 is SGHDN and CDR2 is FVKESK. The length of the CDR3 is 17 residues. With 0 bases clipped from V and 0 bases from J, the junction kept 5 bases outside the gene matches. In DNA form, the CDR3 reads TGTGCCAGCAGCCAAGACGGGACAGGGTTATTGAACACTGAAGCTTTCTTT. It encodes CASSQDGTGLLNTEAFF.

In this sample, this clonotype turned up once. The chain employs TRBV2 and TRBJ2-7; TRBD1 matches at 12 bases. Trimming cost V 8 bases and J 6 bases; bases outside gene matches: 5. Germline CDR1 and CDR2: SNHLY and FYNNEI. This CDR3 is built from 13 residues. The CDR3, as DNA: TGTGCCAGCCAAGGGACAGGGGGCCCCGAGCAGTACTTC. It translates to CASQGTGGPEQYF.

The DNA of the CDR3 is TGTGCCAGCAGCCCAGCAGCGGGAGGGCAGTACTTC. It encodes CASSPAAGGQYF. V is TRBV7-2 and J is TRBJ2-7; 9 nucleotides align to TRBD2. In germline, CDR1 is SGHTA, CDR2 FQGNSA. Trimming cost V 5 bases and J 9 bases; bases outside gene matches: 5. CDR3 length: 12 residues.

The chain employs TRBV6-5 and TRBJ1-6; D unclear. Trimming took off 10 bases at V and 3 bases at J, with 10 bases between the two ends. Per the germline V gene, CDR1 is MNHEY and CDR2 is SVGAGI. This CDR3 region has 13 residues. The chain's CDR3 is CAILGSYNSPLHF. DNA for the CDR3: TGTGCCATCCTTGGCAGCTATAATTCACCCCTCCACTTT.

This clonotype was observed a few times. This could be a read error, since a much larger clone is one nucleotide away. V usage is TRBV7-2 and J usage is TRBJ2-7; D is tentatively TRBD1 or TRBD2 (5 bases each). The CDR3 sequence is 14 residues long. V was cut by 4 bases and J by 0 bases, with 10 bases left in between. Per germline, CDR1 SGHTA and CDR2 FQGNSA. CDR3 in amino acids: CASSWDGNSYEQYF. CDR3 sequence (DNA): TGTGCCAGCAGCTGGGACGGAAACTCCTACGAGCAGTACTTC.

Here the CDR3 DNA reads TGTGCCAGCAGTTTTGTGGGGGGGCACGAGCAGTACTTC. It codes for CASSFVGGHEQYF. The chain joins TRBV27 to TRBJ2-7; D may be TRBD2 (7 bases). The CDR3 loop spans 13 amino acids. The germline gives CDR1 MNHEY, CDR2 SMNVEV (reference sequence). V was clipped by 3 bases and J by 5 bases, with 11 bases between them.

Notes on this clonotype: It may be a read error: a sequence one base away is much more abundant. The CDR3 here is CSAREFIPTYEQYF. The CDR3 DNA follows: TGCAGTGCTAGAGAGTTCATACCCACCTACGAGCAGTACTTC. The chain is built from TRBV20-1 and TRBJ2-7, with D unclear. CDR1 DFQATT and CDR2 SNEGSKA come from the germline V gene (reference sequence). The CDR3 extends over 14 amino acids. Trimming pared 0 bases from V and 2 bases from J, leaving 11 bases between.

This clonotype appeared a few times. This chain joins TRBV5-6 and TRBJ2-7; TRBD2 aligns across 10 bases. V lost 6 bases to trimming and J lost 1 base; unmatched junction nucleotides: 7. The germline V gene has CDR1 SGHDT and CDR2 YYEEEE. This CDR3 spans 15 amino acids. The CDR3 nucleotides are TGTGCCAGCACCGCACTAGCGGGGCCTTCCTACGAGCAGTACTTC. Amino acids: CASTALAGPSYEQYF.

The V gene is TRBV7-8, the J gene TRBJ2-5; 8 bases map to TRBD1. Per germline, CDR1 SGHVS and CDR2 FQNEAQ. With 5 bases clipped from V and 4 bases from J, the junction kept 15 bases outside the gene matches. This CDR3 spans 17 amino acids. The CDR3, as DNA: TGTGCCAGCAGCCCGCAGGGGGCGCTTTATGGGGCAGAGACCCAGTACTTC. Translated, it gives CASSPQGALYGAETQYF. The full variable domain, its missing parts supplied by reference TRBV7-8 and TRBJ2-5, is GAGVSQSPRYKVAKRGQDVALRCDPISGHVSLFWYQQALGQGPEFLTYFQNEAQLDKSGLPSDRFFAERPEGSVSTLKIQRTQQEDSAVYLCASSPQGALYGAETQYFGPGTRLLVL.

This clonotype was recorded only once. The V gene is TRBV6-6, the J gene TRBJ2-7; 7 positions agree with TRBD2. CDR3 length: 14 residues. The V gene's germline CDR1 is MNHNY and CDR2 SVGAGI (reference sequence). Germline trimming cut 10 bases from V and 1 base from J; bases unmatched to any gene: 10. In DNA form, the CDR3 reads TGTGCCACTGGAGGAGCGGGGAGGTCCTACGAGCAGTACTTC. Protein product: CATGGAGRSYEQYF.

This clonotype was detected many times. The chain links TRBV7-8 to TRBJ2-2; 7 bases line up with TRBD1. Germline V lookup: CDR1 SGHVS, CDR2 FQNEAQ. This CDR3 has 14 amino acids. With 5 bases clipped from V and 4 bases from J, the junction kept 4 bases outside the gene matches. The DNA of the CDR3 is TGTGCCAGCAGCCGGGACAGAGTCACCGGGGAGCTGTTTTTT. Encoded protein: CASSRDRVTGELFF.

In this sample, this clonotype turned up many times. The V and J genes are TRBV15 and TRBJ1-2, with no clear D. Germline values: CDR1 LNHNV, CDR2 YYDKDF (reference sequence). Trimming removed 2 bases from V and 4 bases from J, with 14 bases in between. The CDR3 is made up of 15 amino acids. This CDR3 reads CATSRWGGVGYGYTF. In DNA, the CDR3 is TGTGCCACCAGCAGATGGGGAGGAGTCGGCTATGGCTACACCTTC.

This chain joins TRBV29-1 and TRBJ2-5; D may be TRBD1 or TRBD2 (7 bases each). The germline V and J ends were trimmed by 5 bases and 5 bases, with 18 bases remaining between them. The germline V gene has CDR1 SQVTM and CDR2 ANQGSEA. CDR3 length: 14 residues. Written as DNA, the CDR3 is TGCAGCGTTCCCAACCAGGGGGGGGTGGAGACCCAGTACTTC. It specifies CSVPNQGGVETQYF.